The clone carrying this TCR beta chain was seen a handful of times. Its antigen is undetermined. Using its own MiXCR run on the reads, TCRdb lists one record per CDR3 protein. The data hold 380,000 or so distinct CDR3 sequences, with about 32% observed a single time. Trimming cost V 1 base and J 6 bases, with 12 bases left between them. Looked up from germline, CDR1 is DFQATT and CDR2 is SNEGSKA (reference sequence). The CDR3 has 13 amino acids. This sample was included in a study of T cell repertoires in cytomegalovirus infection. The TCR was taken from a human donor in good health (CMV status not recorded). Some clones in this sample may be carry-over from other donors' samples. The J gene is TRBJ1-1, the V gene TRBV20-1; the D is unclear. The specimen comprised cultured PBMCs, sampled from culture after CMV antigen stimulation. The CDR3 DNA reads TGCAGTGCTAGAGGTACTTTCTTCTCTGAAGCTTTCTTT. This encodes CSARGTFFSEAFF.